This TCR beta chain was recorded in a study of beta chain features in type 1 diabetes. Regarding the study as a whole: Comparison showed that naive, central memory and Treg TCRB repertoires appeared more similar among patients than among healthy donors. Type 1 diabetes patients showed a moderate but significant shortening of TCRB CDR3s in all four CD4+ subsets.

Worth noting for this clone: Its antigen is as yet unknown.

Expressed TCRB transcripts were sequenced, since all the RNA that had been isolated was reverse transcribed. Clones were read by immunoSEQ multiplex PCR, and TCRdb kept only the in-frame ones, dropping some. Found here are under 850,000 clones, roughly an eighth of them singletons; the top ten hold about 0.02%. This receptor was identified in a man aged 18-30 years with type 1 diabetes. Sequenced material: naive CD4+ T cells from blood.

The DNA for the CDR3 is TGTGCCAGTAGTAGTTTTGTGGACGGTAGCACAGATACGCAGTATTTT. This sequence encodes CASSSFVDGSTDTQYF. The chain employs TRBV19 and TRBJ2-3; D is unresolved. The ends were cut back, 4 bases at V and 0 bases at J, with 14 bases in the middle. The CDR3 is 16 residues long. CDR1 is LNHDA, CDR2 SQIVND, per germline (reference sequence).